The 2 T cell receptor beta chains listed next were all sequenced from one sample in a study of blood T cell repertoires in COVID-19. Assay: immunoSEQ multiplex PCR; the TCRdb copy retains only in-frame clones and omits some. The sample consists of 90,000 to 150,000 clones, approximately 85% of them appearing once. Sequenced: peripheral blood. These TCRs come from a man aged 80 or over with acute or convalescent COVID-19.

CDR3 sequence (DNA): TGTGCCGTCGCGAGGGGGCAGGCTGAAGCTTTCTTT. It specifies CAVARGQAEAFF. The chain joins TRBV6-5 to TRBJ1-1; 7 bases fit TRBD1. Germline V gives CDR1 MNHEY, CDR2 SVGAGI. Trimming cost V 11 bases and J 6 bases; bases outside gene matches: 9. The CDR3 sequence is 12 residues long.

This chain uses TRBV7-2 with TRBJ1-1; D not resolved. Germline loops: CDR1 SGHTA, CDR2 FQGNSA. This CDR3 contains 13 residues. V lost 3 bases, J lost 1 base, and 6 bases lay in between. In nucleotides, the CDR3 is TGTGCCAGCAGCTTCGGTGGGAACACTGAAGCTTTCTTT. It encodes CASSFGGNTEAFF. The variable domain in full, with the rest retrieved from reference TRBV7-2 and TRBJ1-1, is GAGVSQSPSNKVTEKGKDVELRCDPISGHTALYWYRQSLGQGLEFLIYFQGNSAPDKSGLPSDRFSAERTGGSVSTLTIQRTQQEDSAVYLCASSFGGNTEAFFGQGTRLTVV.